This TCR beta chain was retrieved from a study of breast tumors, draining lymph nodes, adjacent tissues. Breast cancer patients provided tissue from their axillary draining lymph nodes. TCRdb processed the multiplex PCR reads anew with MiXCR; each CDR3 protein has one entry. This table holds hundreds of thousands of distinct CDR3 sequences, 32% found once. The trim removed 5 bases at V and 9 bases at J, leaving 6 bases unmatched. From germline, CDR1 is DFQATT and CDR2 SNEGSKA (reference sequence). There are 13 residues in the CDR3. This clonotype was seen ten or more times. The sequencing input was axillary lymph node tissue. The gene calls are TRBV20-1 and TRBJ1-6; 8 positions agree with TRBD1. This TCR came from a female donor with breast cancer. Some clones in this sample may be carry-over from other donors' samples. CDR3 bases: TGCAGTGCTTTGGACAGGGCGCGTTCACCCCTCCACTTT. As protein: CSALDRARSPLHF.